The T cell receptor beta chain under discussion was sequenced for a study of beta chain features in type 1 diabetes. General study findings and limits: Any PCR bias toward short templates would affect both groups alike. More deletions and fewer insertions at VDJ junctions were found in patients with type 1 diabetes. Cells with high TCR expression could be over-represented by cDNA sequencing.

The entirety of the isolated RNA underwent reverse transcription, so expressed TCRB transcripts were sequenced. Assay: immunoSEQ multiplex PCR; the TCRdb copy retains only in-frame clones and omits some. The sample holds about 200,000 clones, roughly a tenth seen once. This clone appeared a few times. Its target is not known. Germline V lookup: CDR1 KGHSH, CDR2 LQKENI. Trimming shortened V by 5 bases and J by 10 bases, and 14 bases separated the two germline ends. This CDR3 contains 13 residues. The receptor was derived from a young man in good health. The rearrangement joins TRBV18 to TRBJ2-2; possibly TRBD1 for D (5 bases). The material sequenced was central memory CD4+ T cells from blood. CDR3 sequence: CASSSTGEEELFF. DNA for the CDR3: TGTGCCAGCTCATCAACAGGTGAAGAGGAGCTGTTTTTT.